These 32 T cell receptor beta chains share one sample of origin, sequenced in a study of T-cell reconstitution after alpha-beta-depleted transplantation in children. Molecular barcoding with unique molecular identifiers was used for the TCRbeta library. One entry per CDR3 protein results from TCRdb running MiXCR on the PCR reads. Of about 480,000 distinct CDR3 sequences in the sample, around 12% were seen once. The material was PBMCs from the stem cell graft donor, obtained from the stem cell graft. The source of these receptors is a human donor who donated a stem cell graft to a child with combined immunodeficiency.

This clonotype occurred a few times. This chain connects TRBV3-1 to TRBJ2-3, with 13 bases that match TRBD2. The CDR3 sequence is 16 residues long. Trimming removed 0 bases from V and 6 bases from J; junction bases left unmatched: 3. CDR1 and CDR2 from the germline V gene are LGHDT and YNNKEL (reference sequence). Written as DNA, the CDR3 is TGTGCCAGCAGCCAAGACGTGACTAGCGGGAGGGATACGCAGTATTTT. Protein product: CASSQDVTSGRDTQYF.

The chain has TRBV12-3 or TRBV12-4 and TRBJ1-1, with 10 nucleotides matching TRBD1. The trim removed 5 bases at V and 9 bases at J, leaving 9 bases unmatched. The CDR3 length is 14 residues. For the CDR3, the DNA is TGTGCCAGCAGTATATCCGGGACAGGGGAAAAAGCTTTCTTT. Protein product: CASSISGTGEKAFF.

In this sample, this clonotype turned up a few times. The CDR3 DNA reads TGCAGTGCTAGCTGGAGGGGCGGTTTCACCGGGGAGCTGTTTTTT. Its translation: CSASWRGGFTGELFF. This chain uses TRBV20-1 with TRBJ2-2; tentative D call: TRBD2 (6 bases). Germline V CDR1 and CDR2: DFQATT, SNEGSKA (reference sequence). The germline V and J ends were trimmed by 3 bases and 4 bases, with 15 bases remaining between them. The CDR3 is 15 amino acids.

This clonotype was found many times. The rearrangement uses TRBV20-1 and TRBJ2-1; 9 bases fit TRBD2. There are 13 residues in the CDR3. V lost 6 bases, J lost 6 bases, and 6 bases stayed unmatched. Germline V CDR1 and CDR2: DFQATT, SNEGSKA (reference sequence). The CDR3 region is CSAVAGDFNEQFF. The CDR3 coding sequence is TGCAGTGCCGTAGCGGGAGATTTCAATGAGCAGTTCTTC.

CDR3: CSATTDRELIETQYF. CDR3 in DNA: TGCAGTGCTACTACGGACAGGGAGCTAATAGAGACCCAGTACTTC. The chain joins TRBV20-1 to TRBJ2-5; 8 bases are a match to TRBD1. The junction had 11 bases not matched to a gene; V was cut back by 4 bases and J by 4 bases. The germline V gene has CDR1 DFQATT and CDR2 SNEGSKA (reference sequence). This CDR3 spans 15 amino acids.

V usage is TRBV12-3 or TRBV12-4 and J usage is TRBJ2-1, with D possibly being TRBD1 or TRBD2 (6 bases each). The V gene lost 7 bases and the J gene lost 3 bases, with 13 bases spanning the gap. This CDR3 spans 14 amino acids. CDR3 sequence (DNA): TGTGCCAGCACACGGGGGCAGAGCTACAATGAGCAGTTCTTC. It translates to CASTRGQSYNEQFF.

The gene calls are TRBV5-1 and TRBJ2-2, with D perhaps TRBD1 (5 bases). Trimming removed 5 bases at V and 3 bases at J, with 14 bases between. This CDR3 is 15 amino acids long. Germline CDR1 and CDR2: SGHRS and YFSETQ. The CDR3 DNA follows: TGCGCCAGCAGGCCTCAGGGAAAGCACACCGGGGAGCTGTTTTTT. This gives the protein CASRPQGKHTGELFF.

V gene TRBV29-1 combines with J gene TRBJ1-2; 9 bases are shared with TRBD1. Losses at the gene ends were 6 bases for V and 7 bases for J; bases not matched to a gene: 9. This CDR3 has 13 residues. Germline loops: CDR1 SQVTM, CDR2 ANQGSEA. The CDR3, as DNA: TGCAGCGTGGCCGGGACAGGGAGGTCTGGCTACACCTTC. It translates to CSVAGTGRSGYTF.

CDR3 sequence: CASSIVVGGAEQFF. The DNA for the CDR3 is TGTGCCAGTAGTATAGTAGTGGGGGGGGCTGAGCAGTTCTTC. V is TRBV19 and J is TRBJ2-1; perhaps TRBD2 as D (7 bases). The CDR3 runs 14 residues. Germline CDR1 LNHDA, CDR2 SQIVND (reference sequence). With 1 base removed from V and 9 bases from J, the gap between germline ends came to 13 bases.

The sample holds a few counts of this clonotype. The J gene is TRBJ2-7, the V gene TRBV6-5; 12 bases match TRBD1. CDR1 and CDR2 from the germline V gene are MNHEY and SVGAGI. V was pared by 2 bases and J by 6 bases, with 5 bases of the junction left unmatched. This CDR3 region has 15 residues. The CDR3: CASSYTGTGGVEQYF. The CDR3 nucleotides read TGTGCCAGCAGTTACACCGGGACAGGGGGCGTCGAGCAGTACTTC.

This clonotype showed up many times. The rearrangement joins TRBV12-3 or TRBV12-4 to TRBJ2-5; TRBD1 matches at 9 bases. CDR3 length: 15 residues. V lost 6 bases to trimming and J lost 5 bases; unmatched junction nucleotides: 10. The CDR3 nucleotides read TGTGCCAGCAGCGGAGGACAGGGGTCAAGGGAGACCCAGTACTTC. This codes for CASSGGQGSRETQYF.

The chain links TRBV5-1 to TRBJ2-2; weak D call: TRBD1 (6 bases). The CDR3 consists of 17 residues. Germline CDR1 and CDR2: SGHRS and YFSETQ. The V end lost 2 bases, the J end lost 0 bases, and 14 bases lay between the germline ends. CDR3 residues: CASSFTLGAPNTGELFF. The CDR3, as DNA: TGCGCCAGCAGCTTTACCTTGGGGGCACCGAACACCGGGGAGCTGTTTTTT. Based on the CDR3 plus reference TRBV5-1 and TRBJ2-2, the full variable domain is KAGVTQTPRYLIKTRGQQVTLSCSPISGHRSVSWYQQTPGQGLQFLFEYFSETQRNKGNFPGRFSGRQFSNSRSEMNVSTLELGDSALYLCASSFTLGAPNTGELFFGEGSRLTVL.

This clonotype was seen a handful of times. This sequence joins TRBV12-3 or TRBV12-4 and TRBJ1-2; tentatively, D is TRBD1 (5 bases). The length of the CDR3 is 13 residues. Trimming left V 7 bases short and J 6 bases short, with 15 bases between. As DNA, the CDR3 is TGTGCCAGCAATTTGTCGGGGGGGGATGGCTACACCTTC. It yields the protein CASNLSGGDGYTF.

This clonotype was picked up a small number of times. The V and J genes are TRBV9 and TRBJ2-1, with 8 bases matching TRBD2. CDR1 SGDLS and CDR2 YYNGEE come from the germline V gene. V lost 6 bases to trimming and J lost 0 bases; unmatched junction nucleotides: 5. The CDR3 is 15 residues long. This CDR3 is CASTKRESSYNEQFF. In DNA, the CDR3 is TGTGCCAGCACAAAGCGGGAGTCCTCCTACAATGAGCAGTTCTTC.

This clonotype was counted between two and nine times. The chain combines TRBV7-9 with TRBJ1-1; 7 bases line up with TRBD1. The CDR3 runs 14 residues. The germline CDR1 and CDR2 sequences are SEHNR and FQNEAQ (reference sequence). The V segment lost 5 bases and the J segment 4 bases; nucleotides outside the gene matches: 7. The CDR3 bases are TGTGCCAGCAGCCGACTACAGGGGCCCACTGAAGCTTTCTTT. Translating it yields CASSRLQGPTEAFF.

This clonotype has at least ten counts. The genes are TRBV27 and TRBJ2-7; TRBD1 agrees at 10 bases. CDR1 is MNHEY, CDR2 SMNVEV, per germline (reference sequence). This CDR3 is 14 amino acids long. The V segment lost 2 bases and the J segment 4 bases; nucleotides outside the gene matches: 2. This CDR3 is CASSLGTGEYEQYF. For the CDR3, the DNA is TGTGCCAGCAGTTTAGGGACAGGGGAGTACGAGCAGTACTTC.

The rearrangement joins TRBV29-1 to TRBJ2-7; 7 bases are shared with TRBD1. V lost 6 bases and J lost 0; bases outside the gene matches: 5. The CDR3 runs to 13 residues. From germline, CDR1 is SQVTM and CDR2 ANQGSEA. CDR3 coding DNA: TGCAGCGTGTACAGGGGAAGCTCCTACGAGCAGTACTTC. Its translation is CSVYRGSSYEQYF.

This clonotype was found a few times. The chain has TRBV7-8 and TRBJ1-4, with a weak D call TRBD1 (5 bases). Trimming left V 6 bases short and J 11 bases short, with 10 bases between. The length of the CDR3 is 11 residues. CDR1 and CDR2 from the germline V gene are SGHVS and FQNEAQ. CDR3 sequence reads: CASSRTLKLFF. The CDR3 bases are TGTGCCAGCAGTAGGACACTTAAACTGTTTTTT. Supplemented by reference TRBV7-8 and TRBJ1-4, the full variable domain reads GAGVSQSPRYKVAKRGQDVALRCDPISGHVSLFWYQQALGQGPEFLTYFQNEAQLDKSGLPSDRFFAERPEGSVSTLKIQRTQQEDSAVYLCASSRTLKLFFGSGTQLSVL.

This clonotype was observed many times. This chain connects TRBV12-3 or TRBV12-4 to TRBJ2-3; D uncertain. Trimming removed 6 bases at V and 0 bases at J, with 10 bases between. This CDR3 is 14 amino acids long. The CDR3 here is CASSQGPSTDTQYF. In nucleotides, the CDR3 is TGTGCCAGCAGCCAAGGACCTAGCACAGATACGCAGTATTTT.

This clonotype was counted at least ten times. The genes are TRBV6-2 or TRBV6-3 and TRBJ2-3, with TRBD2 matching 14 bases. Germline CDR1 reads MNHEY; CDR2 reads SVGEGT. The V and J ends lost 6 bases and 0 bases, in that order; junction bases with no gene match: 17. The CDR3 extends over 21 amino acids. The CDR3 nucleotides read TGTGCCAGCAGATCCTTCCGGACTAGCGGGGGGCAAGACATCAGCACAGATACGCAGTATTTT. It translates to CASRSFRTSGGQDISTDTQYF.

V usage is TRBV12-3 or TRBV12-4 and J usage is TRBJ2-3; 9 bases map to TRBD1. Unmatched junction bases numbered 9, after V lost 5 bases and J lost 3 bases. There are 16 residues in the CDR3. DNA for the CDR3: TGTGCCAGCAGTCCCCCGGGACAGGGTGGGACAGATACGCAGTATTTT. Protein product: CASSPPGQGGTDTQYF.

CDR3 sequence (DNA): TGCAGTGCTAGAGATCGCGAGGGACCCACAGATACGCAGTATTTT. It encodes CSARDREGPTDTQYF. The chain joins TRBV20-1 to TRBJ2-3, with D perhaps TRBD1 or TRBD2 (5 bases each). CDR1 and CDR2 (germline): DFQATT, SNEGSKA (reference sequence). Trimming removed 0 bases at V and 2 bases at J, with 12 bases between. The CDR3 runs to 15 residues.

The chain carries TRBV28 and TRBJ1-5; no clear D. This CDR3 is built from 15 residues. V was shortened by 2 bases and J by 7 bases, with 15 bases between the two germline ends. Germline loops: CDR1 MDHEN, CDR2 SYDVKM. CDR3 loop: CASSLSLGRSQPQHF. The CDR3 DNA sequence: TGTGCCAGCAGTTTAAGCTTGGGCCGGTCGCAGCCCCAGCATTTT.

In this sample, this clonotype turned up many times. This chain joins TRBV5-1 and TRBJ1-6; D not resolved. The germline V gene encodes CDR1 SGHRS and CDR2 YFSETQ. Trimming left V 0 bases short and J 13 bases short, with 11 bases between. The CDR3 spans 13 residues. This CDR3 reads CASSLDGRMPLHF. The DNA of the CDR3 is TGCGCCAGCAGCTTGGATGGGAGAATGCCCCTCCACTTT.

The table lists this clonotype with a few counts. The chain carries TRBV12-3 or TRBV12-4 and TRBJ2-7, with 7 bases matching TRBD2. The length of the CDR3 is 15 residues. The V segment lost 5 bases and the J segment 6 bases; nucleotides outside the gene matches: 13. The CDR3 bases are TGTGCCAGCAGTCCTTCCCTATGGGGAGGGAGCGAGCAGTACTTC. Amino acid sequence: CASSPSLWGGSEQYF.

This clonotype appeared a few times. The chain has TRBV3-1 and TRBJ1-1; D is uncertain. Germline V gene lookup returns CDR1 LGHDT and CDR2 YNNKEL (reference sequence). The V gene lost 1 base and the J gene lost 11 bases, with 14 bases spanning the gap. This CDR3 comprises 13 residues. CDR3 coding DNA: TGTGCCAGCAGCCAAGTTTTTGACACGGGTGCTTTCTTT. Encoded protein: CASSQVFDTGAFF.

Ten or more counts support this clonotype. The chain carries TRBV10-3 and TRBJ2-1, with a possible D match to TRBD1 (6 bases). V lost 10 bases and J 5 bases, leaving 18 bases between the germline ends. CDR3 length: 14 amino acids. The germline V gene has CDR1 ENHRY and CDR2 SYGVKD. CDR3 sequence reads: CASRRQVVDNEQFF. The CDR3 bases are TGTGCCAGCCGCCGACAGGTGGTTGACAATGAGCAGTTCTTC.

In its sample, this clonotype was seen a few times. The chain is built from TRBV3-1 and TRBJ2-3; D is uncertain. Germline V gene lookup returns CDR1 LGHDT and CDR2 YNNKEL (reference sequence). The V gene lost 0 bases and the J gene lost 2 bases, with 9 bases spanning the gap. The CDR3 totals 15 residues. The CDR3 bases are TGTGCCAGCAGCCAAGATCCAGGTCCCACAGATACGCAGTATTTT. Encoded protein: CASSQDPGPTDTQYF.

This chain connects TRBV5-1 to TRBJ2-4; D may match TRBD1 or TRBD2 (6 bases each). From germline, CDR1 is SGHRS and CDR2 YFSETQ. The CDR3 is 18 amino acids. V was trimmed by 1 base and J by 0 bases, leaving 17 bases between them. For the CDR3, the DNA is TGCGCCAGCAGCTTGATATTCCTCGGAGGGGGAGCCAAAAACATTCAGTACTTC. As protein: CASSLIFLGGGAKNIQYF.

This clonotype appeared a few times. The chain recombines TRBV7-2 with TRBJ2-7; 11 bases are a match to TRBD2. The CDR3 runs 15 residues. V shed 9 bases, J shed 3 bases, and the junction held 10 bases outside the gene matches. The germline V gene has CDR1 SGHTA and CDR2 FQGNSA. CDR3 nucleotide sequence: TGTGCCAGTACTAGAAATAGCGGGGGGGACTACGAGCAGTACTTC. Its protein product is CASTRNSGGDYEQYF.

This clonotype was detected many times. The chain uses TRBV12-3 or TRBV12-4 and TRBJ2-2; D is unresolved. This CDR3 is built from 12 residues. The V end lost 2 bases, the J end lost 6 bases, and 4 bases lay between the germline ends. Here the CDR3 DNA reads TGTGCCAGCAGTTTATCCCCCGGGGAGCTGTTTTTT. Translated, it gives CASSLSPGELFF.

There are many counts of this clonotype. V is TRBV24-1 and J is TRBJ2-7, with D unresolved. Germline CDR1 and CDR2: KGHDR and SFDVKD. The CDR3 spans 13 residues. Trimming shortened V by 4 bases and J by 4 bases, and 10 bases separated the two germline ends. As DNA, the CDR3 is TGTGCCACCAGTGAGGTCTTATCGTACGAGCAGTACTTC. Its protein product is CATSEVLSYEQYF.